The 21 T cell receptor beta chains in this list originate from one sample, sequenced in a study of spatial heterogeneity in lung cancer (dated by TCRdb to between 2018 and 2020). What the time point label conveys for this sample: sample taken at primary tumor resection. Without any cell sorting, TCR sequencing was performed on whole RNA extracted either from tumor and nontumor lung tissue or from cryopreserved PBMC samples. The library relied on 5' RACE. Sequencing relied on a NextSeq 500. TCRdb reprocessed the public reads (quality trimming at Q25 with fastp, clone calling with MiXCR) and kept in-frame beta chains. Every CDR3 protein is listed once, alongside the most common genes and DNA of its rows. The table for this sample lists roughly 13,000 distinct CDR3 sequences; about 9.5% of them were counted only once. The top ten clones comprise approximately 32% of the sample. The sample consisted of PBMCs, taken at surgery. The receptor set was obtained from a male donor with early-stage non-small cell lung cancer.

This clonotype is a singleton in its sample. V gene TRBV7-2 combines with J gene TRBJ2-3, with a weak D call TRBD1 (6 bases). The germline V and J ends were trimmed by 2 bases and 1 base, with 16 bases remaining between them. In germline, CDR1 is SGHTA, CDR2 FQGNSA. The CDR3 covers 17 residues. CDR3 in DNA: TGTGCCAGCAGCTTATATTGGCTACAGGGCGGCACAGATACGCAGTATTTT. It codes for CASSLYWLQGGTDTQYF. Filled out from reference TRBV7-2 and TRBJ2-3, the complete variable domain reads GAGVSQSPSNKVTEKGKDVELRCDPISGHTALYWYRQSLGQGLEFLIYFQGNSAPDKSGLPSDRFSAERTGGSVSTLTIQRTQQEDSAVYLCASSLYWLQGGTDTQYFGPGTRLTVL.

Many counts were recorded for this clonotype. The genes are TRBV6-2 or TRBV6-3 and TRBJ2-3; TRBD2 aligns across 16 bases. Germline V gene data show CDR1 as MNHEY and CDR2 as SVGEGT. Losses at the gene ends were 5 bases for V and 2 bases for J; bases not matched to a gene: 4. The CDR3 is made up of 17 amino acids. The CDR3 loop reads CASSPGTSGRDTDTQYF. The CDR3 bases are TGTGCCAGCAGTCCTGGGACTAGCGGGAGGGACACAGATACGCAGTATTTT.

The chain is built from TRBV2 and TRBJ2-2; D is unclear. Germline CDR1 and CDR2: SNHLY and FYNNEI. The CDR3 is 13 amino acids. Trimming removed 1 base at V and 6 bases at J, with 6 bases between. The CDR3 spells CASSEVGAGELFF. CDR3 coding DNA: TGTGCCAGCAGTGAAGTTGGAGCCGGGGAGCTGTTTTTT.

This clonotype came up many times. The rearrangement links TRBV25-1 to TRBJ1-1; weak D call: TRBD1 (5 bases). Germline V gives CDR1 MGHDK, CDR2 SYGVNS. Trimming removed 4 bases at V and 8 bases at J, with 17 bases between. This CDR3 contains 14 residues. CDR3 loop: CASSGPGATSEAFF. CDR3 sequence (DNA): TGTGCCAGCAGTGGCCCCGGGGCGACCAGCGAAGCTTTCTTT.

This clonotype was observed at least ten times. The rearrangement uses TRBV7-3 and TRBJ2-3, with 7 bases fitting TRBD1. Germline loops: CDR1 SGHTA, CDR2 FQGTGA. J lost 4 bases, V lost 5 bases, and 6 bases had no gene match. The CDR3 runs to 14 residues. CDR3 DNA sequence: TGTGCCAGCAGCCCCACAGGGGCCCCAGATACGCAGTATTTT. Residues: CASSPTGAPDTQYF.

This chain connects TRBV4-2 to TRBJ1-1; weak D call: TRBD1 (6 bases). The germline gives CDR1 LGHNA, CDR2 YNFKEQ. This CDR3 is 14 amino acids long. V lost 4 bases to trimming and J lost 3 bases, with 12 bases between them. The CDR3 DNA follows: TGTGCCAGCAGCCCTGAAGGGACATACACTGAAGCTTTCTTT. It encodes CASSPEGTYTEAFF.

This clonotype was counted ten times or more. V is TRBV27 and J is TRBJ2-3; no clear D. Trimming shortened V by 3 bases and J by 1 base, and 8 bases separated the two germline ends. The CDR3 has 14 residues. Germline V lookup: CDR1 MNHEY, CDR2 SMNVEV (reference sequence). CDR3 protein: CASSFLAGTDTQYF. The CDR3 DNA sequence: TGTGCCAGCAGTTTTTTGGCGGGCACAGATACGCAGTATTTT.

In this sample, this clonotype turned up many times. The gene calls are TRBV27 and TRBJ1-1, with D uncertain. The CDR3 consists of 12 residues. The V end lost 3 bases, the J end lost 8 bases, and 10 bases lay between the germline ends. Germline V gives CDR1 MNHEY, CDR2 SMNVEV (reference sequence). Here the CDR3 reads CASSFQGGEAFF. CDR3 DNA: TGTGCCAGCAGTTTCCAAGGCGGGGAAGCTTTCTTT.

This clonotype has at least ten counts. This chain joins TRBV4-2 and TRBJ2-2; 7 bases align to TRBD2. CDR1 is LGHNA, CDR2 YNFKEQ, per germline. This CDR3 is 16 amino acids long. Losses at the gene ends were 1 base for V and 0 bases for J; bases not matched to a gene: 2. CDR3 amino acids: CASSQGSGPNTGELFF. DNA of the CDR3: TGTGCCAGCAGCCAAGGTAGCGGGCCGAACACCGGGGAGCTGTTTTTT.

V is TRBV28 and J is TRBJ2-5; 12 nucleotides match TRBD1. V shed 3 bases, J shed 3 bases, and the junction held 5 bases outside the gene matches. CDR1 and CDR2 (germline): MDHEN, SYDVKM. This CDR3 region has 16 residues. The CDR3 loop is CASSLAGTGGEETQYF. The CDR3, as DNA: TGTGCCAGCAGTTTGGCGGGGACAGGGGGCGAAGAGACCCAGTACTTC.

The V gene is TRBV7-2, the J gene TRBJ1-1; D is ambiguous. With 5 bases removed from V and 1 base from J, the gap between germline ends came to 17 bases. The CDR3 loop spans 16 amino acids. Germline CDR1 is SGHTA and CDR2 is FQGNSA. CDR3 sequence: CASSTAQWRGNTEAFF. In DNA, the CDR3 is TGTGCCAGCAGCACCGCACAGTGGCGGGGGAACACTGAAGCTTTCTTT.

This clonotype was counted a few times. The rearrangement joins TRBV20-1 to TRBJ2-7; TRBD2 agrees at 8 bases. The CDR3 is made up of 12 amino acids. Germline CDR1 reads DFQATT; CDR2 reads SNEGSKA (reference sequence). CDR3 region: CRGNGRAVEQYF. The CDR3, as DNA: TGCAGGGGAAACGGGAGGGCCGTCGAGCAGTACTTC.

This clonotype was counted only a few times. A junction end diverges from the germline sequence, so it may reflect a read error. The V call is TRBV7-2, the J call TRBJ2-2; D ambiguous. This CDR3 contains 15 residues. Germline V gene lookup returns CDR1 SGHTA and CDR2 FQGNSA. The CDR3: CSSSFLTSPAGELFF. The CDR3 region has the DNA TGTTCCAGCAGCTTCTTAACTTCCCCAGCCGGGGAGCTGTTTTTT.

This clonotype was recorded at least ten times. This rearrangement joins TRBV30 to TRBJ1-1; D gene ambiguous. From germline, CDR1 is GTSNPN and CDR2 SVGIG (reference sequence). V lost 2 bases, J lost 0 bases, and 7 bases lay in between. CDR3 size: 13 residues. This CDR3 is CAWSNALNTEAFF. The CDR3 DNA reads TGTGCCTGGAGTAATGCACTGAACACTGAAGCTTTCTTT.

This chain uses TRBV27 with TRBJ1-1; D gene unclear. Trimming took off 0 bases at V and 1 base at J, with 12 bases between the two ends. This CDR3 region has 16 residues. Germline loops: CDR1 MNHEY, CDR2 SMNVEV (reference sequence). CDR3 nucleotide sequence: TGTGCCAGCAGTTTATCCCTCCCTTCCAGGAACACTGAAGCTTTCTTT. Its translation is CASSLSLPSRNTEAFF.

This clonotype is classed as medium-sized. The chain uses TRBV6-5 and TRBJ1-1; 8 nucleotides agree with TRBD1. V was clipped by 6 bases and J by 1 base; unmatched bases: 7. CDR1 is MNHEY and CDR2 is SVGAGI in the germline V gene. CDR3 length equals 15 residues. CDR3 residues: CASRGQGKSNTEAFF. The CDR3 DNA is TGTGCCAGCAGAGGACAGGGTAAATCGAACACTGAAGCTTTCTTT.

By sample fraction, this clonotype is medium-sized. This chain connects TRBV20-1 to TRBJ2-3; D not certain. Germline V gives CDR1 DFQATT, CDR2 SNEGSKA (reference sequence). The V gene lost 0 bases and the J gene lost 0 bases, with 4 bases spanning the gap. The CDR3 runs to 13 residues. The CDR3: CSARDPSTDTQYF. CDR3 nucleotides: TGCAGTGCTAGAGATCCTAGCACAGATACGCAGTATTTT.

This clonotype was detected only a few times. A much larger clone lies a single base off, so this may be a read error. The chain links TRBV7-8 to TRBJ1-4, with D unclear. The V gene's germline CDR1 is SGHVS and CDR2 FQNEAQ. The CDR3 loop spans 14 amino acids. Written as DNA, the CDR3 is TGTGCCTGCAGTCGCGGGAGCCGGAATGAAAAACTGTTTTTT. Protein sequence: CACSRGSRNEKLFF.

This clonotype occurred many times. CDR3 amino acids: CASSVVGSTDTQYF. The CDR3 nucleotides read TGTGCCAGCAGCGTAGTAGGTAGCACAGATACGCAGTATTTT. The rearrangement links TRBV9 to TRBJ2-3; D unclear. Germline assignment: CDR1 SGDLS and CDR2 YYNGEE. The CDR3 covers 14 residues. The germline V and J ends were trimmed by 0 bases and 0 bases, with 5 bases remaining between them.

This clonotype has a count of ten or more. The CDR3 spells CASRPPHRDTQYF. The CDR3 DNA is TGTGCCAGCAGGCCACCCCACCGGGATACGCAGTATTTT. The chain links TRBV28 to TRBJ2-3; D not resolved. The CDR3 runs to 13 residues. Per germline, CDR1 MDHEN and CDR2 SYDVKM. Trimming took off 6 bases at V and 6 bases at J, with 13 bases between the two ends.

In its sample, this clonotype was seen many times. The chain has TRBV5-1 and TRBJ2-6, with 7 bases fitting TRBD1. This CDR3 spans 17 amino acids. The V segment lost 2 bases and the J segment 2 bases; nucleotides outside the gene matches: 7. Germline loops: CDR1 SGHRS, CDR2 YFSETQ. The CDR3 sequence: CASSFRPGGTGANVLTF. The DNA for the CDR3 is TGCGCCAGCAGCTTCCGCCCAGGGGGAACTGGGGCCAACGTCCTGACTTTC.